This T cell receptor beta chain was profiled in a study of human T cells and chemical hapten exposure. About the research overall: Sensitization used 2% DPC on around 2 cm by around 2 cm upper inner arm skin. Weekly scalp doses of diphenylcyclopropenone were given to patients during the roughly 26-week study.

Trimming stripped 4 bases from V and 14 bases from J, with 31 bases between. Germline V lookup: CDR1 SEHNR, CDR2 FQNEAQ (reference sequence). The length of the CDR3 is 17 residues. The time point: pre-sensitization, week 0. Treatment here: therapeutic diphenylcyclopropenone sensitization with weekly scalp DPC. MiXCR, applied by TCRdb to the RACE reads, yields one record per CDR3 protein. The profile shows a few hundred thousand distinct CDR3 sequences, 5.5% of them singletons. This rearrangement joins TRBV7-9 to TRBJ2-3, with D tentatively TRBD2 (6 bases). The sequencing used whole blood, collected in connection with sensitization to the hapten diphenylcyclopropenone (DPC). The sequence was obtained from a woman younger than 30 with alopecia areata. Some clones in this sample may be carry-over from other donors' samples. The CDR3 nucleotides are TGTGCCAGCAGCTACACCTCTTCACTCTTTAGGACTACGCAATGGTATTTT. Translation: CASSYTSSLFRTTQWYF.